This TCR beta chain was obtained from a study of T cells in Graves' hyperthyroidism and ophthalmopathy. The CDR3 contains 14 residues. V dropped 0 bases and J dropped 5; count of bases not matched to a gene: 1. Germline CDR1 is SGHNT and CDR2 is YYREEE (reference sequence). This clonotype was seen more than once but under ten times. TCR beta CDR3 regions were amplified from RNA. HTBI primers were employed in a first-round RT-PCR of the TCR CDR3. TCRdb itself ran the multiplex PCR reads through MiXCR, one entry per CDR3 protein. Here the sample spans hundreds of thousands of distinct CDR3 sequences, 45% being singletons.

This sequence joins TRBV5-4 and TRBJ1-2; TRBD1 agrees at 10 bases. The specimen sequenced was peripheral blood or thyroid tissue (not recorded which). The TCR sequence derives from an adult man with Graves' disease, either hyperthyroidism or ophthalmopathy (not recorded which). The CDR3 DNA follows: TGTGCCAGCAGCTTGGTGGACAGGGGGTATGGCTACACCTTC. As protein: CASSLVDRGYGYTF.